This passage covers 7 T cell receptor beta chains from one sample sequenced in a study of T cell responses to AZD1222 COVID-19 vaccine. Here immunoSEQ multiplex PCR was the method, and the copy in TCRdb shows in-frame clones only, minus some. The sample carries approximately 180,000 clones, 90% recorded once. This sample comprised peripheral blood, obtained on day 0 of AZD1222 vaccination. The receptors were sampled from an adult in good health.

The DNA of the CDR3 is TGTGCCAGCAGACTCCGGGCCACCACAGATACGCAGTATTTT. It codes for CASRLRATTDTQYF. The chain couples TRBV6-5 to TRBJ2-3; no clear D. The V end lost 6 bases, the J end lost 2 bases, and 12 bases lay between the germline ends. The germline gives CDR1 MNHEY, CDR2 SVGAGI. This CDR3 spans 14 amino acids.

J is TRBJ2-5 and V is TRBV6-5; 9 bases align to TRBD1. V shed 6 bases and J 6 bases; nucleotides not matched to a gene: 11. The CDR3 has 15 residues. The germline gives CDR1 MNHEY, CDR2 SVGAGI. CDR3 residues: CASSQDRGAIKTQYF. The CDR3 DNA follows: TGTGCCAGCAGCCAGGACAGGGGTGCGATTAAGACCCAGTACTTC.

Concerning this clone: Other DNA sequences of this sample code for an identical CDR3. The V and J genes are TRBV27 and TRBJ1-2; no definite D call. This CDR3 spans 11 amino acids. Trimming removed 4 bases at V and 0 bases at J, with 0 bases between. CDR1 is MNHEY and CDR2 is SMNVEV in the germline V gene (reference sequence). The CDR3 nucleotides are TGTGCCAGCAGTTCTAACTATGGCTACACCTTC. Translated, it gives CASSSNYGYTF.

J is TRBJ1-5 and V is TRBV28; D possibly corresponds to TRBD1 (5 bases). Trimming took 5 bases from V and 4 from J, leaving 15 bases between them. The CDR3 loop spans 15 amino acids. Germline loops: CDR1 MDHEN, CDR2 SYDVKM. The CDR3 spells CASSPGGDGNQPQHF. In nucleotides, the CDR3 is TGTGCCAGCAGTCCCGGAGGGGATGGAAATCAGCCCCAGCATTTT.

The chain couples TRBV3-1 (or the pseudogene TRBV3-2) to TRBJ2-7; D perhaps matches TRBD2 (6 bases). This CDR3 has 15 residues. Germline CDR1 LGHDT, CDR2 YNNKEL (reference sequence). The V gene lost 1 base and the J gene lost 2 bases, with 12 bases spanning the gap. The CDR3 DNA is TGTGCCAGCAGCCAAGTAATAGCGGAGCCCTACGAGCAGTACTTC. Translation gives CASSQVIAEPYEQYF.

The V and J genes are TRBV5-1 and TRBJ1-5; 8 positions match TRBD1. The CDR3 length is 17 residues. Losses at the gene ends were 10 bases for V and 0 bases for J; bases not matched to a gene: 15. Germline V gene lookup returns CDR1 SGHRS and CDR2 YFSETQ. Written as DNA, the CDR3 is TGCGCCCCCCGAGGAGACAGGGGCCGAAGTAGCAATCAGCCCCAGCATTTT. Its protein is CAPRGDRGRSSNQPQHF.

The table lists this clone with a few counts. The chain employs TRBV6-2 or TRBV6-3 and TRBJ1-2; the match to TRBD1 covers 7 bases. The CDR3 loop spans 14 amino acids. CDR1 and CDR2 (germline): MNHEY, SVGEGT. The junction had 4 bases not matched to a gene; V was cut back by 4 bases and J by 2 bases. CDR3 coding DNA: TGTGCCAGCAGTTGGGACAGATGGAACTATGGCTACACCTTC. The encoded protein is CASSWDRWNYGYTF.